This T cell receptor beta chain was sequenced for a study of technical replicates of blood from a few donors. Between the trimmed V and J ends, which lost 4 bases and 3 bases, there was a span of 9 bases. Per the germline V gene, CDR1 is SGHTA and CDR2 is FQGNSA. This CDR3 region has 13 residues. Repertoires were generated with immunoSEQ multiplex PCR, while TCRdb's copy carries only in-frame clones and drops some. The table has about 60,000 clones, approximately 84% seen once. V gene TRBV7-2 combines with J gene TRBJ1-2, with D maybe TRBD1 (6 bases). The sample comprised PBMCs. The TCR was taken from a human donor in good health. Some clones in this sample may be carry-over from other donors' samples. The DNA of the CDR3 is TGTGCCAGCAGCTCTCGGACAGACTATGGCTACACCTTC. This codes for CASSSRTDYGYTF.